These 12 T cell receptor beta chains were all obtained from the same sample, sequenced in a study of CD8 T cells in Susac syndrome. An amount of RNA that ranged from roughly 0.45 to 1 ug was reverse transcribed with random hexamers. TCRdb processed the immunoSEQ multiplex PCR reads anew with MiXCR; each CDR3 protein has one entry. The table records about 81,000 distinct CDR3 sequences, 94% of them present only once. Sequenced: CD8+ T cells from PBMCs. These receptors all stem from a human donor with Susac syndrome.

The chain recombines TRBV27 with TRBJ2-2; TRBD2 agrees at 12 bases. Trimming took 8 bases from V and 7 from J; bases not matched to a gene: 20. This CDR3 has 19 residues. CDR1 is MNHEY, CDR2 SMNVEV, per germline (reference sequence). The DNA of the CDR3 is TGTGCCAGCGGGTACAGGGGAGGTAGACTAGCGGGAGTTGGCGGGGAGCTGTTTTTT. It is translated as CASGYRGGRLAGVGGELFF.

The rearrangement joins TRBV5-1 to TRBJ2-7; either TRBD1 or TRBD2 may fit D (5 bases each). Germline V gene lookup returns CDR1 SGHRS and CDR2 YFSETQ. Trimming removed 4 bases at V and 6 bases at J, with 17 bases between. CDR3 size: 14 residues. CDR3 residues: CASSLVGENGEQYF. Here the CDR3 DNA reads TGCGCCAGCAGCCTGGTGGGGGAGAATGGCGAGCAGTACTTC.

In its sample, this clonotype was seen once. This chain links TRBV29-1 with TRBJ2-3; tentative D call: TRBD1 (6 bases). The CDR3 runs 16 residues. V was clipped by 0 bases and J by 0 bases, with 13 bases between them. Germline-derived CDR1 and CDR2 are SQVTM and ANQGSEA. Here the CDR3 DNA reads TGCAGCGTTGAAGATGGGGACACGTCTAGCACAGATACGCAGTATTTT. Amino acid sequence: CSVEDGDTSSTDTQYF.

This chain uses TRBV12-3 or TRBV12-4 with TRBJ2-7; 8 positions agree with TRBD2. The CDR3 consists of 15 residues. Trimming at V came to 5 bases and at J to 2 bases, leaving 8 bases not matched to a gene. CDR3 sequence: CASSGDGGEPYEQYF. The CDR3 region has the DNA TGTGCCAGCAGTGGCGACGGGGGGGAACCCTACGAGCAGTACTTC.

This clonotype was detected once. The gene calls are TRBV5-1 and TRBJ1-1, with D perhaps TRBD1 (6 bases). The ends were cut back, 6 bases at V and 8 bases at J, with 11 bases in the middle. CDR1 and CDR2 from the germline V gene are SGHRS and YFSETQ. The CDR3 covers 11 residues. The CDR3 DNA is TGCGCCAGCACCTCCGGGACAGAAGCTTTCTTT. As protein: CASTSGTEAFF.

V is TRBV27 and J is TRBJ2-5; 9 positions agree with TRBD2. This CDR3 is built from 17 residues. Per the germline V gene, CDR1 is MNHEY and CDR2 is SMNVEV (reference sequence). Trimming removed 5 bases from V and 5 bases from J; junction bases left unmatched: 15. In DNA form, the CDR3 reads TGTGCCAGCAGTCCAACCCACAAAAGCGGGAGGTGGGAGACCCAGTACTTC. It codes for CASSPTHKSGRWETQYF.

V usage is TRBV2 and J usage is TRBJ2-3; 10 bases align to TRBD2. With V trimmed by 11 bases and J by 2 bases, 4 bases remained unmatched. This CDR3 spans 13 amino acids. CDR1 SNHLY and CDR2 FYNNEI come from the germline V gene. The CDR3 coding sequence is TGTGCCCGTAGCGGGGGGAACACAGATACGCAGTATTTT. This gives the protein CARSGGNTDTQYF.

The chain uses TRBV7-9 and TRBJ2-5; 11 positions agree with TRBD1. This CDR3 is built from 15 residues. CDR1 and CDR2 (germline): SEHNR, FQNEAQ (reference sequence). J lost 2 bases, V lost 5 bases, and 4 bases had no gene match. For the CDR3, the DNA is TGTGCCAGCAGCCAAGGGACAGGGGGACAAGAGACCCAGTACTTC. This sequence encodes CASSQGTGGQETQYF. Complete variable domain (other parts from reference TRBV7-9 and TRBJ2-5): DTGVSQNPRHKITKRGQNVTFRCDPISEHNRLYWYRQTLGQGPEFLTYFQNEAQLEKSRLLSDRFSAERPKGSFSTLEIQRTEQGDSAMYLCASSQGTGGQETQYFGPGTRLLVL.

The chain is built from TRBV5-5 and TRBJ2-1; tentatively, D is TRBD1 (6 bases). V was cut by 2 bases and J by 10 bases, with 13 bases left in between. Germline CDR1 SGHKS, CDR2 YYEKEE (reference sequence). This CDR3 contains 13 residues. This CDR3 reads CASSLPPGDEQFF. DNA for the CDR3: TGTGCCAGCAGCTTACCCCCAGGGGACGAGCAGTTCTTC.

V and J are TRBV4-2 and TRBJ2-2, with TRBD2 as a possible D gene (6 bases). This CDR3 region has 14 residues. V was clipped by 4 bases and J by 6 bases, with 12 bases between them. Germline assignment: CDR1 LGHNA and CDR2 YNFKEQ. For the CDR3, the DNA is TGTGCCAGCAGCCCCCGTCGCGGGGCCGGGGAGCTGTTTTTT. It codes for CASSPRRGAGELFF.

The gene calls are TRBV6-2 or TRBV6-3 and TRBJ2-7; possible D gene TRBD1, 5 bases. The CDR3 totals 13 residues. Germline-derived CDR1 and CDR2 are MNHEY and SVGEGT. Trimming cost V 3 bases and J 2 bases, with 8 bases left between them. In DNA form, the CDR3 reads TGTGCCAGCAGTTATCAACAGGCCTACGAGCAGTACTTC. Its protein is CASSYQQAYEQYF.

The DNA for the CDR3 is TGCAGCGTTGAAGATGGGCCCCCAGGGGACGGATCCTACGAGCAGTACTTC. Amino acids: CSVEDGPPGDGSYEQYF. This chain links TRBV29-1 with TRBJ2-7, with a weak D call TRBD1 (6 bases). This CDR3 is 17 amino acids long. CDR1 and CDR2 from the germline V gene are SQVTM and ANQGSEA. V was shortened by 0 bases and J by 1 base, with 19 bases between the two germline ends.